A selection of T cell receptor beta chains follows, all from one sample in a study of blood T cell repertoires in COVID-19. Sequenced by immunoSEQ multiplex PCR; TCRdb stores in-frame clones only, minus some. The sample includes approximately 120,000 clones, 85% of them seen just once. Specimen: peripheral blood. The receptors shown here come from a man older than 75 with active or convalescent COVID-19. The CDR3 runs from the conserved cysteine through the conserved F or W. The D gene is left open where the match is weak. The size entry is marked missing in some rows and otherwise reads once, few, many or a size class.

j_call clone_size v_call d_call cdr3_aa cdr3_nt
TRBJ2-2 few TRBV2 . CASAKGTNTGELFF TGTGCCAGCGCGAAGGGGACGAACACCGGGGAGCTGTTTTTT
TRBJ1-2 . TRBV18 TRBD1 CASSMTQGENGYTF TGTGCCAGCTCAATGACCCAGGGGGAGAATGGCTACACCTTC
TRBJ2-1 . TRBV9 TRBD1 CASSPSGQGEREQFF TGTGCCAGCAGCCCATCGGGACAGGGGGAACGTGAGCAGTTCTTC
TRBJ2-5 once TRBV9 TRBD2 CASSVAPSTSGGRETQYF TGTGCCAGCAGCGTAGCTCCATCGACTAGCGGGGGAAGAGAGACCCAGTACTTC
TRBJ2-1 . TRBV6-4 . CASSLDSGSYNEQFF TGTGCCAGCAGTTTAGACAGCGGGTCCTACAATGAGCAGTTCTTC
TRBJ1-2 . TRBV7-2 TRBD1 CASSLSYGAGGIYGYTF TGTGCCAGCAGCTTGAGTTATGGAGCAGGGGGAATCTATGGCTACACCTTC
TRBJ2-3 . TRBV6-4 TRBD2 CASSPGLADTDTQYF TGTGCCAGCAGCCCGGGGCTAGCGGACACAGATACGCAGTATTTT
TRBJ2-7 medium-sized TRBV12-3/TRBV12-4 . CASSFGTYEQYF TGTGCCAGCAGTTTCGGTACCTACGAGCAGTACTTC
TRBJ1-6 . TRBV19 . CASSIGSLVASPLHF TGTGCCAGTAGTATAGGGTCGTTGGTAGCTTCACCCCTCCACTTT
TRBJ2-1 once TRBV2 . CASSWSDFDEQFF TGTGCCAGTAGCTGGTCTGATTTCGATGAGCAGTTCTTC
TRBJ1-6 . TRBV4-2 . CASSPTENNSPLHF TGTGCCAGCAGCCCAACAGAGAATAATTCACCCCTCCACTTT
TRBJ1-4 . TRBV5-1 . CASSLGGGNNEKLFF TGCGCCAGCAGCTTGGGCGGCGGAAATAATGAAAAACTGTTTTTT
TRBJ1-5 . TRBV18 . CASSPDQGTQPQHF TGTGCCAGCTCACCAGATCAGGGTACTCAGCCCCAGCATTTT
TRBJ2-2 . TRBV2 TRBD1 CASRQGNTGELFF TGTGCCTCAAGACAGGGGAACACCGGGGAGCTGTTTTTT
TRBJ1-1 . TRBV6-5 . CASSYSPGVTEAFF TGTGCCAGCAGTTACAGCCCGGGGGTCACTGAAGCTTTCTTT
TRBJ1-5 . TRBV24-1 . CATSDHSDYQPQHF TGTGCCACCAGTGATCACTCTGATTATCAGCCCCAGCATTTT
TRBJ2-5 few TRBV4-1 TRBD1 CASSQDDRGGETQYF TGCGCCAGCAGCCAAGATGACAGGGGAGGAGAGACCCAGTACTTC
TRBJ1-2 once TRBV10-1 . CASSEVGDGYTF TGCGCCAGCAGTGAAGTCGGGGATGGCTACACCTTC
TRBJ2-3 . TRBV6-2/TRBV6-3 TRBD2 CASSYSLAGKDTQYF TGTGCCAGCAGTTACAGCCTAGCGGGTAAAGATACGCAGTATTTT